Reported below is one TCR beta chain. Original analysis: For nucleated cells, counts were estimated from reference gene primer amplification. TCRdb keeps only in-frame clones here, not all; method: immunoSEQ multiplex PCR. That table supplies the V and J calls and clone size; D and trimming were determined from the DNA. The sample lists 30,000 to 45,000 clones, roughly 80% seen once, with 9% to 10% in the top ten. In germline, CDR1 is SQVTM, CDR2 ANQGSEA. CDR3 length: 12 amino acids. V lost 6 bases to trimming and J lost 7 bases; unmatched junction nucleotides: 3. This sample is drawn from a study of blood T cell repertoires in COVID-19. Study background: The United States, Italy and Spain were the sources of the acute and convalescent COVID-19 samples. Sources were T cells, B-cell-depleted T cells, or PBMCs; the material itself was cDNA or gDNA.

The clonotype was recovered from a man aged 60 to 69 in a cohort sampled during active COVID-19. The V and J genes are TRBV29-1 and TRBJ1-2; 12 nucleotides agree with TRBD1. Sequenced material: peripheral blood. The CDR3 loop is CSVGQGAVGYTF. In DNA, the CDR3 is TGCAGCGTGGGACAGGGGGCGGTTGGCTACACCTTC. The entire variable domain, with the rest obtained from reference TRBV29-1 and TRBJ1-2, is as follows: SAVISQKPSRDICQRGTSLTIQCQVDSQVTMMFWYRQQPGQSLTLIATANQGSEATYESGFVIDKFPISRPNLTFSTLTVSNMSPEDSSIYLCSVGQGAVGYTFGSGTRLTVV.